This TCR beta chain was profiled in a study of cytomegalovirus exposure and HLA in healthy donors (dated by TCRdb to the late 2010s). In terms of the full investigation: An earlier analysis of several hundred of the donors reported approximately 300 Gb of sequence data and 117 million unique TCR beta sequences from 150 million to 200 million T cells. Every discovery cohort repertoire had been produced on one sequencing platform. The number of typed donors differed by locus: about 620-640 for A, B, C, DRB1 and DQB1; approximately 530 for DQA1; approximately 600 for DPA1; and roughly 450 for DPB1. To decide whether each TCR beta V gene segment behaved as functional or pseudogenic, an earlier analysis of approximately 620 of the donors relied on high-throughput TCR beta sequencing. Donor age, sex, ethnicity and CMV serostatus were compiled alongside the repertoire data. Several DR-DQ haplotypes were handled as single units for association and clustering because linkage in the cohort was strong. The genetic ancestry cluster associated with self-reported Caucasian donors included about 84% of the roughly 400 genotyped donors. Besides the first cohort of roughly 660 subjects, a separate validation cohort made up of 95 to 150 different subjects was used. Using immunosequencing, the study profiled T cell repertoires from 666 subjects and related those repertoires to cytomegalovirus serostatus. On average, roughly 240,000 unique TCR beta nucleotide sequences were sequenced per donor among 398 genotyped donors of the cohort, with roughly 20% of those sequences being non-productive. The study combined high-throughput TCR immunosequencing, statistical association of individual TCRs with disease status, and machine learning to predict cytomegalovirus infection status. An early release that covered about 600 HLA-typed donors contained around 300 gigabases of sequencing data and 75 million to 100 million unique TCR sequences. A later analysis re-examined previously published TCR beta repertoires from several hundred donors and added high-resolution HLA genotyping to investigate patterns of TCR occurrence. The study aimed to test whether signatures of past pathogen exposure could be identified by cataloging public T cell receptors. HLA typing covered class I and class II loci at four-digit resolution. A later genetic analysis used genome-wide SNP genotypes for about 55% of the 666 donors, treating that subset as a discovery cohort. Rather than drawing on any new phenotypic data, the later analysis identified candidate immune exposures from TCR beta sequences and the way those sequences occurred across donors.

On this clone: This receptor's antigen is unknown. One base away there is no much larger clone; base qualities are not given.

V loses 5 bases of germline sequence and J loses 6 bases, and the interval between the two ends is 11 bases. From the cysteine up to the phenylalanine, the CDR3 has a length of 12 residues. The only DNA kept is the CDR3, 36 bases in frame from the first base. Taken from the germline V gene, the CDR1 and CDR2 loops are MDHEN and SYDVKM. In total, approximately 610 healthy bone marrow donors made up the cohort. At the time of sampling, every cohort member was nominally healthy, though immune exposures that went unrecorded were likely present. The donor tested CMV seropositive and was one of the 289 seropositive cohort members. A peripheral blood sample was collected from each donor, and TCR beta sequencing was performed on peripheral blood mononuclear cells. The Qiagen DNeasy Blood Extraction Kit was used to extract genomic DNA from the blood cell samples. Study-wide findings and limitations: Presence/absence analyses assumed roughly uniform sequencing depth across donors, an assumption that may not hold. Compared with the 666-donor mean, donors in an Asian-associated ancestry cluster had fewer N-insertions in productive TCRs, according to a later genetic analysis. A total of fewer than 200 TCR beta chains were listed by the study as associated with cytomegalovirus. Immune exposure information for the cohort was limited to CMV serostatus. Linkage disequilibrium might explain the correlated functional status among segregating V segments, but an unknown experimental factor could not be excluded. It was suggested by the authors that the approach could potentially be generalized to other disease states and immunological phenotypes. In vitro tests confirmed that a few of the cytomegalovirus-associated TCR beta chains recognize cytomegalovirus antigens. Only TCR beta chains were sequenced in this cohort, and the absence of alpha or paired-chain data limited detectable features. A later analysis found that TCR association rates varied across HLA loci, with DRB1 alleles showing the most associated TCRs and HLA-C alleles the fewest. Because HLA typing was unavailable for some donors at each locus, only the typed subset was used in association tests. Some 15 rarely observed V segments, including chromosome 9 orphons, were excluded from the earlier analysis of approximately 600 of the donors because counts were too low. A further reported finding was that TCR beta sequences accurately predicted the HLA-A and HLA-B alleles for most subjects in the first cohort. When HLA alleles, especially DR and DQ, strongly co-occurred, attributing TCR associations to individual alleles was difficult. In a later analysis, several top co-occurrence clusters were reported to appear linked to parvovirus B19, influenza, CMV and Epstein-Barr virus. Specific HLA alleles were associated with over 15,000 TCR beta sequences at a false discovery rate of 0.05 in a later analysis. A later analysis found that HLA-associated TCR beta chains were more clonally expanded and had lower generation probabilities than equally common non-associated chains. Because the 87-base-pair reads could not distinguish some IMGT-functional V segments, including TRBV6-2 and TRBV6-3, those segments were excluded. Cytomegalovirus status was reported to be diagnosed by the classifier with high specificity and sensitivity in both the original and validation cohorts. While some public TCRs were present in many individuals, most TCR sequences turned up only very rarely across donors. In an earlier analysis of around 500 of the donors, most TCR beta V segments appeared in productive rearrangements about 90% or about 30% of the time, broadly matching IMGT annotations. A group of highly shared sequence variants was considered likely to be a technical artifact of the sequencing pipeline. Most CMV-associated TCR beta chains appeared to be HLA-restricted in a later analysis, and the HLA associations seemed to be driven largely by CMV exposure. An association between a missense DCLRE1C variant and V-gene and J-gene trimming of TCR beta chains was found in a later genetic analysis and replicated in an independent cohort.

The library was generated by the immunoSEQ multiplex PCR assay. For the multiplex PCR, a mixture combining 60 forward primers for TCR Vbeta segments and 13 reverse primers for TCR Jbeta segments was used. The CDR3 region of rearranged TCR beta genes was amplified from genomic DNA with a multiplex PCR assay. The Illumina HiSeq System was used to sequence the amplified TCR beta libraries as 87-base-pair reads. The published analysis was carried out like this. Across the 670 or so repertoires, a later analysis counted some 81 million unique TCR beta chains, around 10 million of which were shared by at least two donors. Raw reads were error-corrected and collapsed into unique sequences by a nearest-neighbor algorithm in which closely related sequences were merged to remove PCR and sequencing errors. Alignment of CDR3 sequences to IMGT reference sequences was used to assign V, D and J gene segments. For a sequence to be retained, at least a six-nucleotide match to both a V gene segment and a J gene segment was required. A rearrangement counted as productive if the CDR3 had no stop codons and remained in frame with V and J, and every other rearrangement counted as non-productive. CDR3 was defined by IMGT convention, running from the second conserved V-encoded cysteine to the conserved J-encoded phenylalanine. The earlier analysis of about 570 of the donors excluded any sequence lacking an unambiguous match to a single V gene segment. In an earlier analysis of 587 of the donors, V segments were called functional above 56.7% productive rearrangements and were called segregating when the between-donor standard deviation exceeded 5%. A statistical classification framework was developed to diagnose cytomegalovirus status using the catalog of TCR beta chain sequences. In a later analysis, TCR nucleotide sequences were compared against IMGT/GENE-DB human TR gene sequences so that V and J genes could be assigned. In a later analysis, CDR3 sequences and most-parsimonious VDJ recombination scenarios were assigned using the TCRdist pipeline. A later analysis defined each TCR beta chain by its CDR3 amino acid sequence plus V-gene family, and excluded reads lacking a unique V-gene family. A later analysis removed roughly 590 highly shared, low-generation-probability nucleotide sequences to deal with suspected cross-contamination and a sequencing artifact. A later analysis calculated a clonal expansion index for each public chain from normalized within-repertoire ranks of inferred template counts. A later analysis computed generation probabilities with a VDJ recombination model fitted to out-of-frame rearrangements, and checked the results against IGoR. A later analysis scored TCR-TCR, TCR-HLA and TCR-CMV co-occurrence with hypergeometric tests, applying a repertoire-size bias correction to TCR pairs. In a later analysis, false discovery rates were estimated by permuting HLA or CMV assignments 20 times. In a later analysis, co-occurring TCRs were grouped using DBSCAN, with TCRdist sequence similarity added in when clustering inside HLA-allele-positive subsets. Repertoires with fewer than 30,000 or more than 120,000 public chains, plus five repertoires with anomalous nucleotide sharing, were excluded from co-occurrence clustering. TCRdb stores this immuneACCESS table with in-frame sequences only. Part of the clones is absent; in the studies checked, under half of the shortfall reflects unresolved V genes, and no reason is known for the rest. The V and J calls and clone size are taken from that table; D and trimming were inferred from the DNA. The sample table contains under 200,000 clones; only one count was recorded for around 65% of them. About 2.9% of the sample lies in the top ten.

This clonotype was sampled from a woman aged 40 to 50 in good health and CMV-seropositive. In this chain, TRBV28 is recombined with TRBJ2-7; TRBD1 is a weak D gene call, 6 bases matching. Sequenced sample: PBMCs. For the CDR3, the sequence is CASSPQGLEQYF. The nucleotides are TGTGCCAGCAGTCCCCAGGGGCTCGAGCAGTACTTC.